The 2 T cell receptor beta chains below come from one sample, sequenced in a study of T cells after yellow fever vaccination. In TCRdb, the 5' RACE reads were re-called with MiXCR into one record per CDR3 protein. The sample has 300,000 or so distinct CDR3 sequences, around 3.9% seen once. Specimen: PBMCs, collected 5 days after the yellow fever booster vaccination. These receptors all stem from a man between 18 and 35 years old who received the YFV17D yellow fever vaccine.

A few counts support this clonotype. The V gene is TRBV18, the J gene TRBJ1-3; a possible D gene is TRBD1 (5 bases). This CDR3 is 15 amino acids long. With 3 bases removed from V and 0 bases from J, the gap between germline ends came to 9 bases. Germline V gene lookup returns CDR1 KGHSH and CDR2 LQKENI. The CDR3 loop reads CASSPQGTSGNTIYF. The CDR3 DNA is TGTGCCAGCTCACCCCAGGGTACCTCTGGAAACACCATATATTTT. Filled out from reference TRBV18 and TRBJ1-3, the complete variable domain reads NAGVMQNPRHLVRRRGQEARLRCSPMKGHSHVYWYRQLPEEGLKFMVYLQKENIIDESGMPKERFSAEFPKEGPSILRIQQVVRGDSAAYFCASSPQGTSGNTIYFGEGSWLTVV.

V is TRBV4-1 and J is TRBJ1-1, with D perhaps matching TRBD1 (5 bases). Trimming pared 4 bases from V and 2 bases from J, leaving 17 bases between. Germline V CDR1 and CDR2: MGHRA, YSYEKL. CDR3 length: 16 amino acids. This chain's CDR3 is CASSLALGQGNTEAFF. CDR3 nucleotide sequence: TGCGCCAGCAGCCTCGCCCTGGGGCAGGGCAACACTGAAGCTTTCTTT.